The source of this TCR beta chain is a study of T cell repertoires in cytomegalovirus infection. Across the study: The study used recently identified HLA-C-restricted and well-studied HLA-B-restricted CMV epitopes. Study-level findings and limits: The study found HLA-C-restricted CMV-specific TCR beta clonotypes dominating the ex vivo response.

On this clonotype itself: Its antigen remains unidentified.

Trimming cost V 7 bases and J 7 bases, with 14 bases left between them. The V gene's germline CDR1 is MNHNS and CDR2 SASEGT. The length of the CDR3 is 12 residues. MiXCR was run by TCRdb on the reads, yielding one entry per CDR3 protein. Here the sample spans 900,000 to 950,000 distinct CDR3 sequences, approximately 31% being singletons. Here the sequenced sample was cultured CD8+ T cells from PBMCs, taken from culture after CMV antigen stimulation. V is TRBV6-1 and J is TRBJ2-7; maybe TRBD1 (5 bases). The clonotype originates from a human donor in good health (CMV status not recorded). Some clones in this sample may be carry-over from other donors' samples. The CDR3 here is CASNLGAREQYF. The CDR3 DNA reads as TGTGCCAGCAACTTAGGGGCTAGGGAGCAGTACTTC.